Following are 32 T cell receptor beta chains from one sample sequenced in a study of T cells in tuberculosis. Libraries were prepared by immunoSEQ multiplex PCR; TCRdb keeps only in-frame clonotypes and omits some of them. The repertoire holds about 23,000 clones, with roughly 97% as singletons. The specimen sequenced was PBMCs. The receptors originated from a donor aged 5-35 years with latent tuberculosis or without tuberculosis infection.

This chain uses TRBV6-5 with TRBJ1-1, with D possibly being TRBD1 (5 bases). This CDR3 comprises 14 residues. V gave up 6 bases and J gave up 6 bases, with 17 bases separating them. CDR1 is MNHEY, CDR2 SVGAGI, per germline. CDR3 sequence (DNA): TGTGCCAGCAGATTTCAGGGATTTTCGGCTGAAGCTTTCTTT. It codes for CASRFQGFSAEAFF.

This clone has a single count. The chain uses TRBV7-8 and TRBJ1-5, with 9 nucleotides matching TRBD1. There are 15 residues in the CDR3. V was clipped by 5 bases and J by 7 bases; unmatched bases: 9. Germline CDR1 is SGHVS and CDR2 is FQNEAQ. The CDR3 coding sequence is TGTGCCAGCAGCGCTAGTGGACAGGGGAAACAGCCCCAGCATTTT. Translating it yields CASSASGQGKQPQHF.

This CDR3 reads CASSFRDPNTGELFF. The CDR3 DNA is TGTGCCAGCAGCTTCCGGGATCCTAACACCGGGGAGCTGTTTTTT. The chain recombines TRBV7-9 with TRBJ2-2; tentative D call: TRBD2 (5 bases). The CDR3 totals 15 residues. CDR1 SEHNR and CDR2 FQNEAQ come from the germline V gene (reference sequence). V lost 3 bases and J 2 bases, leaving 10 bases between the germline ends.

The rearrangement links TRBV6-5 to TRBJ2-2, with D tentatively TRBD1 (5 bases). The CDR3 has 14 residues. Trimming stripped 6 bases from V and 1 base from J, with 9 bases between. Germline lookup yields CDR1 MNHEY and CDR2 SVGAGI. The DNA for the CDR3 is TGTGCCAGCAGGCAGGGCCTGAACACCGGGGAGCTGTTTTTT. Its translation: CASRQGLNTGELFF.

The rearrangement joins TRBV27 to TRBJ2-3; D is ambiguous. V was clipped by 5 bases and J by 4 bases, with 22 bases between them. This CDR3 spans 17 amino acids. Germline CDR1 and CDR2: MNHEY and SMNVEV (reference sequence). As DNA, the CDR3 is TGTGCCAGCAGTCCCTTCACCATATCCTTAGCCCCAGATACGCAGTATTTT. It encodes CASSPFTISLAPDTQYF.

This chain's CDR3 is CASSAGQGMGYNEQFF. CDR3 sequence (DNA): TGTGCCAGCTCAGCGGGACAGGGGATGGGGTACAATGAGCAGTTCTTC. V and J are TRBV18 and TRBJ2-1; 10 nucleotides agree with TRBD1. Unmatched junction bases numbered 8, after V lost 5 bases and J lost 4 bases. CDR1 KGHSH and CDR2 LQKENI come from the germline V gene. The CDR3 totals 16 residues.

The rearrangement links TRBV30 to TRBJ2-3, with 8 bases that match TRBD1. Germline V lookup: CDR1 GTSNPN, CDR2 SVGIG (reference sequence). The trim removed 2 bases at V and 5 bases at J, leaving 6 bases unmatched. The CDR3 is 14 residues long. The chain's CDR3 is CAWSMSGGIDTQYF. In DNA form, the CDR3 reads TGTGCCTGGAGTATGTCAGGGGGCATAGATACGCAGTATTTT. The whole variable domain, filled in from reference TRBV30 and TRBJ2-3, reads SQTIHQWPATLVQPVGSPLSLECTVEGTSNPNLYWYRQAAGRGLQLLFYSVGIGQISSEVPQNLSASRPQDRQFILSSKKLLLSDSGFYLCAWSMSGGIDTQYFGPGTRLTVL.

This clone appeared a single time. V gene TRBV25-1 combines with J gene TRBJ1-1; TRBD1 is a possible D gene (5 bases). Per the germline V gene, CDR1 is MGHDK and CDR2 is SYGVNS. Trimming left V 6 bases short and J 3 bases short, with 14 bases between. The CDR3 spans 14 residues. The CDR3 reads CASRRAGDHTEAFF. CDR3 DNA: TGTGCCAGCAGGAGAGCGGGGGATCACACTGAAGCTTTCTTT. The whole variable domain, remainder taken from reference TRBV25-1 and TRBJ1-1, is EADIYQTPRYLVIGTGKKITLECSQTMGHDKMYWYQQDPGMELHLIHYSYGVNSTEKGDLSSESTVSRIRTEHFPLTLESARPSHTSQYLCASRRAGDHTEAFFGQGTRLTVV.

The rearrangement joins TRBV19 to TRBJ2-5; 10 bases are shared with TRBD2. CDR3 length equals 16 residues. J gave up 0 bases and V 5 bases, and 6 bases lay outside the gene matches. The germline CDR1 and CDR2 sequences are LNHDA and SQIVND (reference sequence). The CDR3 reads CASSPLAGPYQETQYF. The CDR3 coding sequence is TGTGCCAGTAGTCCACTAGCGGGGCCCTACCAAGAGACCCAGTACTTC.

J is TRBJ2-3 and V is TRBV4-3, with a tentative D call TRBD2 (7 bases). The ends were cut back, 2 bases at V and 2 bases at J, with 14 bases in the middle. The CDR3 extends over 16 amino acids. Looked up from germline, CDR1 is LGHNA and CDR2 is YSLEER. CDR3 coding DNA: TGCGCCAGCAGCCAAATGGGGGGGGCGATCACAGATACGCAGTATTTT. It encodes CASSQMGGAITDTQYF.

V usage is TRBV29-1 and J usage is TRBJ2-1, with TRBD2 as a possible D gene (6 bases). The CDR3 loop spans 13 amino acids. The germline V and J ends were trimmed by 0 bases and 8 bases, with 11 bases remaining between them. From germline, CDR1 is SQVTM and CDR2 ANQGSEA. The CDR3 DNA follows: TGCAGCGTTGAAGATCTCGGCGGGGATGAGCAGTTCTTC. Protein sequence: CSVEDLGGDEQFF.

V and J are TRBV7-9 and TRBJ2-1, with 9 nucleotides matching TRBD1. This CDR3 has 15 residues. The J segment lost 8 bases and the V segment lost 3 bases, leaving 8 bases of the junction unmatched. CDR1 is SEHNR and CDR2 is FQNEAQ in the germline V gene (reference sequence). CDR3 bases: TGTGCCAGCAGCTTGAACAGGGGGCGGGCGTATGAGCAGTTCTTC. It specifies CASSLNRGRAYEQFF.

CDR3 amino acids: CASSIWQGNGYSEAFF. The CDR3 DNA sequence: TGTGCCAGTAGTATTTGGCAGGGGAACGGTTACTCTGAAGCTTTCTTT. This chain joins TRBV19 and TRBJ1-1; D is perhaps TRBD1 (6 bases). CDR3 size: 16 residues. Trimming left V 3 bases short and J 6 bases short, with 20 bases between. CDR1 LNHDA and CDR2 SQIVND come from the germline V gene (reference sequence).

The rearrangement uses TRBV27 and TRBJ2-7, with D maybe TRBD1 (6 bases). V was clipped by 8 bases and J by 5 bases, with 16 bases between them. CDR1 and CDR2 from the germline V gene are MNHEY and SMNVEV (reference sequence). The CDR3 covers 13 residues. The CDR3 loop is CASGQTGSNEQYF. The CDR3 coding sequence is TGTGCCAGCGGTCAAACAGGGTCTAACGAGCAGTACTTC.

This chain links TRBV27 with TRBJ1-1, with 7 nucleotides matching TRBD1. Germline V lookup: CDR1 MNHEY, CDR2 SMNVEV (reference sequence). Germline trimming cut 5 bases from V and 3 bases from J; bases unmatched to any gene: 9. The CDR3 is 15 residues long. The CDR3 spells CASSPPGQHYTEAFF. The DNA of the CDR3 is TGTGCCAGCAGTCCACCGGGACAGCACTACACTGAAGCTTTCTTT.

V is TRBV19 and J is TRBJ2-3; D unresolved. Trimming removed 6 bases from V and 0 bases from J, with 10 bases in between. CDR3 length equals 14 residues. The germline CDR1 and CDR2 sequences are LNHDA and SQIVND (reference sequence). CDR3 nucleotide sequence: TGTGCCAGTAGCGACTGGAGTAGCACAGATACGCAGTATTTT. Protein product: CASSDWSSTDTQYF.

The V and J genes are TRBV9 and TRBJ2-2, with D possibly being TRBD1 (6 bases). Trimming removed 1 base at V and 6 bases at J, with 19 bases between. CDR1 is SGDLS and CDR2 is YYNGEE in the germline V gene. CDR3 size: 17 residues. The CDR3 coding sequence is TGTGCCAGCAGCGTAAGGGCAGGACAGATAGTGGCCGGGGAGCTGTTTTTT. Amino acids: CASSVRAGQIVAGELFF.

The chain has TRBV27 and TRBJ1-2, with 7 bases that match TRBD1. The CDR3 is 15 residues long. Trimming at V came to 4 bases and at J to 8 bases, leaving 13 bases not matched to a gene. Germline V gene data show CDR1 as MNHEY and CDR2 as SMNVEV (reference sequence). Here the CDR3 reads CASSSDRAAVRGYTF. The CDR3 DNA reads as TGTGCCAGCAGTTCCGACAGGGCAGCAGTGCGAGGCTACACCTTC.

This chain connects TRBV27 to TRBJ2-1, with 9 bases lining up with TRBD1. V gave up 4 bases and J gave up 6 bases; unmatched junction bases: 7. Germline CDR1 is MNHEY and CDR2 is SMNVEV (reference sequence). The CDR3 consists of 15 residues. CDR3 sequence (DNA): TGTGCCAGCAGTTCACTTCGGACAGGGGCCAATGAGCAGTTCTTC. Residues: CASSSLRTGANEQFF.

The V gene is TRBV14, the J gene TRBJ2-5; possible D gene TRBD1, 6 bases. From germline, CDR1 is SGHDN and CDR2 FVKESK. V lost 1 base, J lost 3 bases, and 9 bases lay in between. The CDR3 has 14 amino acids. DNA of the CDR3: TGTGCCAGCAGCCAAGTAGGGGGAAAAGAGACCCAGTACTTC. Protein sequence: CASSQVGGKETQYF.

The V call is TRBV11-2, the J call TRBJ2-7; the D gene is possibly TRBD2 (5 bases). Trimming stripped 3 bases from V and 3 bases from J, with 6 bases between. The CDR3 is made up of 12 amino acids. Germline CDR1 SGHAT, CDR2 FQNNGV. CDR3 DNA sequence: TGTGCCAGCAGCTTTCGGGGCTACGAGCAGTACTTC. Amino acid sequence: CASSFRGYEQYF.

The genes are TRBV4-1 and TRBJ1-2; D is undetermined. Germline V gene lookup returns CDR1 MGHRA and CDR2 YSYEKL. This CDR3 contains 15 residues. Trimming shortened V by 1 base and J by 1 base, and 10 bases separated the two germline ends. CDR3 amino acids: CASSQGAVSNYGYTF. The CDR3 DNA reads TGCGCCAGCAGCCAAGGTGCGGTCAGTAACTATGGCTACACCTTC.

The genes are TRBV5-1 and TRBJ1-5; 8 nucleotides align to TRBD1. The CDR3 is 15 amino acids. With 0 bases clipped from V and 5 bases from J, the junction kept 4 bases outside the gene matches. Germline CDR1 is SGHRS and CDR2 is YFSETQ. The CDR3 DNA reads TGCGCCAGCAGCTTGGACAGGGGGGCAGATCAGCCCCAGCATTTT. Translation gives CASSLDRGADQPQHF.

The genes are TRBV27 and TRBJ1-5; 9 bases are a match to TRBD1. There are 14 residues in the CDR3. Germline assignment: CDR1 MNHEY and CDR2 SMNVEV (reference sequence). V lost 5 bases to trimming and J lost 6 bases; unmatched junction nucleotides: 5. The CDR3: CASSPGQGFQPQHF. The CDR3 bases are TGTGCCAGCAGTCCGGGACAGGGTTTTCAGCCCCAGCATTTT.

The rearrangement joins TRBV11-2 to TRBJ1-6; the match to TRBD1 covers 7 bases. Germline values: CDR1 SGHAT, CDR2 FQNNGV. The J segment lost 7 bases and the V segment lost 6 bases, leaving 9 bases of the junction unmatched. CDR3 length equals 15 residues. The CDR3 DNA reads as TGTGCCAGCAGTTTGGGACAGACAAAAAATTCACCCCTCCACTTT. Translating it yields CASSLGQTKNSPLHF.

The chain couples TRBV28 to TRBJ1-2, with 11 bases fitting TRBD1. Unmatched junction bases numbered 11, after V lost 7 bases and J lost 4 bases. CDR1 is MDHEN and CDR2 is SYDVKM in the germline V gene. The CDR3 consists of 16 residues. The chain's CDR3 is CASTRTGGLGGYGYTF. The CDR3 region has the DNA TGTGCCAGCACCCGGACAGGGGGCCTCGGTGGCTATGGCTACACCTTC.

The rearrangement joins TRBV5-1 to TRBJ2-1, with D possibly being TRBD2 (6 bases). The CDR3 length is 13 residues. Trimming removed 2 bases at V and 9 bases at J, with 12 bases between. The germline V gene encodes CDR1 SGHRS and CDR2 YFSETQ. The CDR3 here is CASSFGTSGEQFF. CDR3 coding DNA: TGCGCCAGCAGCTTCGGGACTTCGGGTGAGCAGTTCTTC.

This clone came up once. The chain joins TRBV27 to TRBJ2-3, with TRBD2 matching over 7 bases. The CDR3 contains 16 residues. Germline assignment: CDR1 MNHEY and CDR2 SMNVEV (reference sequence). CDR3 sequence: CDGGVGLRTWSDTQYF. The CDR3 DNA reads TGTGATGGGGGGGTTGGTTTACGTACTTGGTCAGATACGCAGTATTTT.

The J gene is TRBJ1-1, the V gene TRBV5-1; no reliable D call. The CDR3 is 15 residues long. From germline, CDR1 is SGHRS and CDR2 YFSETQ. Trimming shortened V by 0 bases and J by 0 bases, and 9 bases separated the two germline ends. CDR3 coding DNA: TGCGCCAGCAGCTTGGAGAGCCATATGAACACTGAAGCTTTCTTT. Amino acids: CASSLESHMNTEAFF.

The V gene is TRBV29-1, the J gene TRBJ2-4; the D gene is possibly TRBD2 (5 bases). CDR1 is SQVTM, CDR2 ANQGSEA, per germline. The CDR3 covers 17 residues. V lost 1 base and J 3 bases, leaving 19 bases between the germline ends. CDR3 sequence (DNA): TGCAGCGTTGAAGGGCGGAGGTCGGCGAGTAGCAAAAACATTCAGTACTTC. It codes for CSVEGRRSASSKNIQYF. The full variable domain, with the rest looked up from reference TRBV29-1 and TRBJ2-4, is SAVISQKPSRDICQRGTSLTIQCQVDSQVTMMFWYRQQPGQSLTLIATANQGSEATYESGFVIDKFPISRPNLTFSTLTVSNMSPEDSSIYLCSVEGRRSASSKNIQYFGAGTRLSVL.

V is TRBV30 and J is TRBJ1-3, with D perhaps matching TRBD1 (5 bases). The ends were cut back, 5 bases at V and 8 bases at J, with 7 bases in the middle. Germline lookup yields CDR1 GTSNPN and CDR2 SVGIG (reference sequence). This CDR3 has 10 amino acids. CDR3 residues: CAWGGDTIYF. The CDR3 nucleotides are TGTGCCTGGGGGGGGGACACCATATATTTT.

The V gene is TRBV19, the J gene TRBJ2-2, with 7 nucleotides matching TRBD2. After removal of 5 bases from V and 4 bases from J, the junction contained 16 bases not matched to a gene. Looked up from germline, CDR1 is LNHDA and CDR2 is SQIVND (reference sequence). The CDR3 is made up of 18 amino acids. The CDR3 DNA sequence: TGTGCCAGTAGTTCCTGGAGGGCTAGCGGAGACTTCACCGGGGAGCTGTTTTTT. It codes for CASSSWRASGDFTGELFF. The complete variable domain, with remaining parts taken from reference TRBV19 and TRBJ2-2, reads DGGITQSPKYLFRKEGQNVTLSCEQNLNHDAMYWYRQDPGQGLRLIYYSQIVNDFQKGDIAEGYSVSREKKESFPLTVTSAQKNPTAFYLCASSSWRASGDFTGELFFGEGSRLTVL.